This record concerns one T cell receptor (beta chain) sequence. The target antigen is unknown. This specimen belongs to a study of T cell responses to AZD1222 COVID-19 vaccine. The table came from immunoSEQ multiplex PCR; TCRdb's copy has only in-frame clones and leaves some out. The sample holds 75,000 to 95,000 clones, just over 90% seen once. Whole-study results and caveats: Clonal diversity was possibly underestimated, and the donors were mostly white British, with more females. Seropositive AZD1222 recipients at baseline numbered only five or six. There were repertoire samples only from the period after the peak T cell response. Per reports, nearly half of all spike-specific TCRs target regions that are unmutated in variants.

V lost 3 bases to trimming and J lost 11 bases; unmatched junction nucleotides: 10. Looked up from germline, CDR1 is SGDLS and CDR2 is YYNGEE. The CDR3 has 13 residues. The sequence was collected from an adult in good health. J is TRBJ1-1 and V is TRBV9, with TRBD1 matching over 7 bases. The sequenced sample was peripheral blood, obtained on day 0 of MenACWY control vaccination. This chain's CDR3 is CASSAARQGTAFF. CDR3 DNA sequence: TGTGCCAGCAGCGCCGCTCGACAGGGTACGGCTTTCTTT.